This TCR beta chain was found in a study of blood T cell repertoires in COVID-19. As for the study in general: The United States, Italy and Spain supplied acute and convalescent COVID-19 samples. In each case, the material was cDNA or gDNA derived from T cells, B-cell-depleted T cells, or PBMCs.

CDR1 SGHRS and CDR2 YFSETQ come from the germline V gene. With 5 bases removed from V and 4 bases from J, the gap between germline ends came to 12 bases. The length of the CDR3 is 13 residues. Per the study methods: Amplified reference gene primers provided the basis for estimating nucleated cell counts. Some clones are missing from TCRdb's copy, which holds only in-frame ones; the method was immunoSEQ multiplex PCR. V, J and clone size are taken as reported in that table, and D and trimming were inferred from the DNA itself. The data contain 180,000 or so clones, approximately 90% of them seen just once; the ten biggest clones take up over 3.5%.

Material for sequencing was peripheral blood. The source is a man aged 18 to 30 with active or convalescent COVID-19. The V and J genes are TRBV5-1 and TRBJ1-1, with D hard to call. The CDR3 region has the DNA TGCGCCAGCAGAACAGAGGGTGTCACTGAAGCTTTCTTT. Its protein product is CASRTEGVTEAFF.